This entry lists 8 T cell receptor beta chains sequenced from one sample in a study of identical twins. TCRdb used MiXCR to reprocess the 5' RACE reads, holding one entry per CDR3 protein. The data hold about 340,000 distinct CDR3 sequences, with 7% to 9.5% observed a single time. Sequenced input: naive T cells sorted from blood. The receptors shown here come from a woman between 45 and 65 years old in good health.

This clonotype was seen at least ten times. For the CDR3, the DNA is TGTGCCAGCTCCACCGGGACAGGCTTCTACTACGAGCAGTACTTC. Translating gives CASSTGTGFYYEQYF. The gene calls are TRBV12-3 or TRBV12-4 and TRBJ2-7, with 8 bases that match TRBD1. J was trimmed by 3 bases and V by 8 bases; bases with no gene match: 12. The CDR3 spans 15 residues.

The chain recombines TRBV19 with TRBJ2-5; 8 bases align to TRBD2. The CDR3 spans 13 residues. V dropped 3 bases and J dropped 5; count of bases not matched to a gene: 2. Germline CDR1 reads LNHDA; CDR2 reads SQIVND (reference sequence). CDR3 sequence reads: CASSILAGETQYF. The CDR3 DNA reads as TGTGCCAGTAGTATCCTAGCGGGTGAGACCCAGTACTTC.

This clonotype has just a few counts. V is TRBV7-3 and J is TRBJ2-6; a possible D gene is TRBD1 (5 bases). Germline CDR1 reads SGHTA; CDR2 reads FQGTGA. V was clipped by 1 base and J by 0 bases, with 13 bases between them. The CDR3 sequence is 18 residues long. The CDR3 nucleotides are TGTGCCAGCAGCTTAAACGGCGGACACCTCTCTGGGGCCAACGTCCTGACTTTC. This gives the protein CASSLNGGHLSGANVLTF.

The CDR3 coding sequence is TGTGCCAGCAGCCAAGAAACAGGGGGTAGAGGCTACACCTTC. It translates to CASSQETGGRGYTF. V usage is TRBV3-1 and J usage is TRBJ1-2; 8 bases match TRBD1. The CDR3 totals 14 residues. V gave up 0 bases and J gave up 8 bases; unmatched junction bases: 5. The germline CDR1 and CDR2 sequences are LGHDT and YNNKEL (reference sequence). Based on the CDR3 plus reference TRBV3-1 and TRBJ1-2, the full variable domain is DTAVSQTPKYLVTQMGNDKSIKCEQNLGHDTMYWYKQDSKKFLKIMFSYNNKELIINETVPNRFSPKSPDKAHLNLHINSLELGDSAVYFCASSQETGGRGYTFGSGTRLTVV.

The chain has TRBV6-2 or TRBV6-3 and TRBJ2-5; D is perhaps TRBD1 or TRBD2 (5 bases each). The germline CDR1 and CDR2 sequences are MNHEY and SVGEGT. The CDR3 is made up of 13 amino acids. Trimming took 5 bases from V and 7 from J, leaving 14 bases between them. CDR3: CASSPRDPGTQYF. CDR3 coding DNA: TGTGCCAGCAGTCCTCGGGACCCCGGGACCCAGTACTTC.

The V and J genes are TRBV12-3 or TRBV12-4 and TRBJ2-7, with a possible D match to TRBD1 (5 bases). V lost 3 bases to trimming and J lost 6 bases, with 9 bases between them. The CDR3 runs to 12 residues. CDR3: CASSFQGSEQYF. For the CDR3, the DNA is TGTGCCAGCAGTTTTCAGGGCAGCGAGCAGTACTTC.

This clonotype was seen repeatedly, ten times or more. For the CDR3, the DNA is TGTGCCAGCAGTTTAAGCGGGAGTTTGACCGGGGAGCTGTTTTTT. This codes for CASSLSGSLTGELFF. The chain recombines TRBV27 with TRBJ2-2; 8 bases are shared with TRBD2. In germline, CDR1 is MNHEY, CDR2 SMNVEV (reference sequence). The trim removed 2 bases at V and 5 bases at J, leaving 4 bases unmatched. The CDR3 extends over 15 amino acids.

This clonotype was detected a few times. The genes are TRBV6-2 or TRBV6-3 and TRBJ2-7; unclear D gene. This CDR3 contains 9 residues. Per germline, CDR1 MNHEY and CDR2 SVGEGT. The CDR3 coding sequence is TGTGCCAGCAATTACGAGCAGTACGTC. Its translation is CASNYEQYV.